Below, one T cell receptor beta chain is given with its context. The data were obtained in a study of blood T cell repertoires in COVID-19. This table comes from immunoSEQ multiplex PCR, and its TCRdb copy is limited to in-frame clones, with some not included. The profile shows some 93,000 clones, 86% of them singletons. Sequenced sample: peripheral blood. This receptor was taken from a man aged 45-65 years with acute or convalescent COVID-19.

CDR3 DNA: TGTGCCAGCAGACGACTAGCGGGGGCCACAGATACGCAGTATTTT. This encodes CASRRLAGATDTQYF. The chain is built from TRBV6-5 and TRBJ2-3; 12 bases map to TRBD2. The CDR3 consists of 15 residues. Germline assignment: CDR1 MNHEY and CDR2 SVGAGI. V lost 6 bases, J lost 2 bases, and 3 bases stayed unmatched.